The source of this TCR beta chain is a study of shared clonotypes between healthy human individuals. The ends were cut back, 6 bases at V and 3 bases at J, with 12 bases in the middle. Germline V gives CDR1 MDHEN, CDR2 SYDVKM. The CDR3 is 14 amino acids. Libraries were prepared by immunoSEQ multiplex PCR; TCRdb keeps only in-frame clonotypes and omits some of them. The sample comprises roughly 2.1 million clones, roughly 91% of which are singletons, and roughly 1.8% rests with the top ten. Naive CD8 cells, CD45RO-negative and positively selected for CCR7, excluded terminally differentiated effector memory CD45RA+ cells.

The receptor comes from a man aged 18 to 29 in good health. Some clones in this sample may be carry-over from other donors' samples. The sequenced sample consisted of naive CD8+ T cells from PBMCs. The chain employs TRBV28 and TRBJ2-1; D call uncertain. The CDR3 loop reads CASSPPSIYNEQFF. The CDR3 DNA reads TGTGCCAGCAGCCCTCCGAGCATCTACAATGAGCAGTTCTTC.